One and the same sample provided the 10 T cell receptor beta chains below, sequenced in a study of spatial heterogeneity in lung cancer. Overall study findings and caveats: How many expanded intratumoral alpha and beta TCRs were present tracked the tumor mutation count, which was a count of nonsynonymous mutations.

MiXCR, applied by TCRdb to the 5' RACE reads, yields one record per CDR3 protein. The repertoire holds 3,200 or so distinct CDR3 sequences, approximately 12% seen once, with 8.1% in the top ten. Antigens for these TCRs are unknown. The time point was: sample taken at primary tumor resection. Sequences were derived from lung tumor tissue, sampled at surgery. These receptors were taken from a male donor with early-stage non-small cell lung cancer.

Within the sample, this clonotype is medium-sized. The chain is built from TRBV11-2 and TRBJ2-1, with 10 bases identical to TRBD1. Germline V lookup: CDR1 SGHAT, CDR2 FQNNGV. V trimming: 5 bases; J trimming: 7 bases; junction bases outside the gene matches: 8. CDR3 size: 15 residues. DNA of the CDR3: TGTGCCAGCAGCCCCCCCCCGGGACAGGGGAATGAGCAGTTCTTC. Its protein product is CASSPPPGQGNEQFF.

This clonotype is labeled as medium-sized (0.01 to 0.1%). The chain joins TRBV6-5 to TRBJ1-5; maybe TRBD1 (6 bases). Trimming left V 5 bases short and J 3 bases short, with 11 bases between. The CDR3 is 14 amino acids. Germline V gene sequence: CDR1 MNHEY, CDR2 SVGAGI. CDR3 nucleotides: TGTGCCAGCAGTGGGGGCTCCTACAATCAGCCCCAGCATTTT. Its translation: CASSGGSYNQPQHF.

The chain recombines TRBV7-2 with TRBJ1-2; 11 bases are a match to TRBD1. Losses at the gene ends were 4 bases for V and 5 bases for J; bases not matched to a gene: 6. This CDR3 has 15 amino acids. Germline assignment: CDR1 SGHTA and CDR2 FQGNSA. CDR3 loop: CASSSSRDRGYGYTF. In DNA form, the CDR3 reads TGTGCCAGCAGCTCCTCGCGGGACAGGGGGTATGGCTACACCTTC.

By sample share, this clonotype is large. The genes are TRBV6-2 or TRBV6-3 and TRBJ2-7; TRBD1 agrees at 9 bases. Per germline, CDR1 MNHEY and CDR2 SVGEGT. V gave up 5 bases and J gave up 5 bases; unmatched junction bases: 10. This CDR3 contains 15 residues. The CDR3 region is CASSRPGTGSDEQYF. The CDR3 DNA sequence: TGTGCCAGCAGTCGACCCGGGACAGGGTCGGACGAGCAGTACTTC.

This clonotype has only a few counts. The V call is TRBV29-1, the J call TRBJ2-2; TRBD2 is a possible D gene (6 bases). The V gene lost 6 bases and the J gene lost 1 base, with 12 bases spanning the gap. Germline CDR1 reads SQVTM; CDR2 reads ANQGSEA. The CDR3 runs 14 residues. The CDR3 loop reads CSVVGRGNTGELFF. The DNA of the CDR3 is TGCAGCGTGGTGGGGCGGGGGAACACCGGGGAGCTGTTTTTT.

This chain's CDR3 is CASSSRQGLRTEAFF. DNA for the CDR3: TGTGCCAGCAGCTCACGACAGGGGCTGAGGACTGAAGCTTTCTTT. The chain couples TRBV7-2 to TRBJ1-1; 8 bases are a match to TRBD1. The J segment lost 5 bases and the V segment lost 4 bases, leaving 9 bases of the junction unmatched. The CDR3 loop spans 15 amino acids. The germline V gene encodes CDR1 SGHTA and CDR2 FQGNSA.

By sample share, this clonotype is medium-sized. V is TRBV19 and J is TRBJ1-1, with 8 bases lining up with TRBD1. Germline V gene sequence: CDR1 LNHDA, CDR2 SQIVND (reference sequence). The trim removed 7 bases at V and 5 bases at J, leaving 3 bases unmatched. This CDR3 is 12 amino acids long. CDR3 sequence reads: CASNRGWTEAFF. The CDR3 coding sequence is TGTGCCAGTAACAGGGGGTGGACTGAAGCTTTCTTT.

Relative to its sample, this clonotype is medium-sized. V is TRBV6-2 or TRBV6-3 and J is TRBJ1-5; D remains unclear. The ends were cut back, 8 bases at V and 3 bases at J, with 14 bases in the middle. The CDR3 covers 14 residues. Per germline, CDR1 MNHEY and CDR2 SVGEGT. CDR3: CASGTGFPNQPQHF. The CDR3 nucleotides read TGTGCCAGCGGTACGGGGTTCCCCAATCAGCCCCAGCATTTT.

This clonotype ranks as large. The CDR3 sequence: CASSDKGSTPAFF. Written as DNA, the CDR3 is TGTGCCAGCAGCGATAAGGGTAGTACTCCAGCTTTCTTT. The chain combines TRBV6-2 or TRBV6-3 with TRBJ1-1; D is unresolved. The CDR3 runs 13 residues. Germline lookup yields CDR1 MNHEY and CDR2 SVGEGT. Trimming removed 6 bases at V and 10 bases at J, with 18 bases between.

This clonotype is termed medium-sized. This sequence joins TRBV11-2 and TRBJ2-7, with D possibly matching TRBD2 (7 bases). Germline assignment: CDR1 SGHAT and CDR2 FQNNGV. The V end lost 5 bases, the J end lost 12 bases, and 17 bases lay between the germline ends. This CDR3 is built from 12 residues. The CDR3 nucleotides read TGTGCCAGCAGCCCGGGGGGCAGGGAGGGGTACTTC. The encoded protein is CASSPGGREGYF.